This entry describes one T cell receptor (beta chain). No antigen is known for it. The sample is drawn from a study of cytomegalovirus exposure and HLA in healthy donors. Study findings and constraints: Later, an analysis found that common viral pathogens appeared to be linked with several of the most significant clusters. There were reportedly fewer N-insertions in an Asian-associated ancestry cluster than the roughly 670-donor mean, in a later analysis. 150 or so TCR beta chains were listed as cytomegalovirus-associated. Later work showed greater clonal expansion in HLA-associated TCR beta chains than in equally common others.

The study ran its PCR with 60 Vbeta and 13 Jbeta primers. Method: immunoSEQ multiplex PCR; TCRdb's copy keeps in-frame clones and lacks some. The sample table sets out some 110,000 clones. The germline V and J ends were trimmed by 10 bases and 0 bases, with 10 bases remaining between them. The germline V gene encodes CDR1 PRHDT and CDR2 FYEKMQ (reference sequence). The CDR3 consists of 14 residues. This TCR came from a man younger than 40 in good health and CMV-seronegative. V gene TRBV13 combines with J gene TRBJ1-6, with no clear D. The sequenced material came from PBMCs. The CDR3 loop reads CATTISSYNSPLHF. CDR3 sequence (DNA): TGTGCCACGACTATTAGCTCCTATAATTCACCCCTCCACTTT.